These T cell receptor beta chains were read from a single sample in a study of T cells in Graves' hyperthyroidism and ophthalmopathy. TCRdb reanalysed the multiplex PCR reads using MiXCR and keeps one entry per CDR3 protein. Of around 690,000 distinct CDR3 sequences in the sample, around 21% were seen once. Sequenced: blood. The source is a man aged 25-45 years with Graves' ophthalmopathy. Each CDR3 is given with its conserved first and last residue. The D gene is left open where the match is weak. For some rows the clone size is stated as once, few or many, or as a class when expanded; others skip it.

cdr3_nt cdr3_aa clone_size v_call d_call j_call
TGTGCCAACCGGGGAGGGAACTATGGCTACACCTTC CANRGGNYGYTF . TRBV10-3 . TRBJ1-2
TGTGCCAGCGTCAGTCCGGGGAACACTGAAGCTTTCTTT CASVSPGNTEAFF . TRBV11-1 . TRBJ1-1
TGCAGTTTCAGACAGGGTAGTCTGAACACTGAAGCTTTCTTT CSFRQGSLNTEAFF many TRBV20-1 TRBD1 TRBJ1-1
TGTGCCAGCTCATCACCCGGGACCACTACCGGGGAGCTGTTTTTT CASSSPGTTTGELFF . TRBV18 . TRBJ2-2
TGTGCCAGCAGCGCGACAGGTCCGGGTGAGCAGTTCTTC CASSATGPGEQFF few TRBV7-9 . TRBJ2-1
TGTGCCAGCAGAGGCGGACAGGGGGCGATTCGACCTGACAGCTCCTACAATGAGCAGTTCTTC CASRGGQGAIRPDSSYNEQFF . TRBV2 TRBD1 TRBJ2-1
TGTGCCATCAACCCGGGACAGGGAGTCTACGAGCAGTACTTC CAINPGQGVYEQYF . TRBV10-3 TRBD1 TRBJ2-7
TGTGCCAGCAGCCAAGTGGCTAGCGGGGAGAGGCGCACCGGGGAGCTGTTTTTT CASSQVASGERRTGELFF few TRBV3-1 TRBD2 TRBJ2-2
TGTGCCTGGAATCCGGGACAGTACACTGAAGCTTTCTTT CAWNPGQYTEAFF few TRBV30 TRBD1 TRBJ1-1
TGTGCCAGCATTAAAGTGGATGAGCAGTTCTTC CASIKVDEQFF many TRBV28 . TRBJ2-1
TGTGCCAGCAGCTTAAGCGGTGCCCAGCCCCAGCATTTT CASSLSGAQPQHF few TRBV7-2 . TRBJ1-5
TGTGCCAGCAGCCTCGATCTGGGCCTAGGGAATTCACCCCTCCACTTT CASSLDLGLGNSPLHF . TRBV28 . TRBJ1-6
TGTGCCAGCAGTGGTAGCGGGAGGGCCTACGAGCAGTACTTC CASSGSGRAYEQYF few TRBV25-1 TRBD2 TRBJ2-7
TGTGCCAGCAGTACAAACCCGGGAGTTCTAGCGGGAGGGCCTGGGACCGAGCAGTACTTC CASSTNPGVLAGGPGTEQYF . TRBV5-5 TRBD2 TRBJ2-7
TGCAGTGCTAGGGAATATAAATCCGGGACAGGGGCGATGAACACTGAAGCTTTCTTT CSAREYKSGTGAMNTEAFF few TRBV20-1 TRBD1 TRBJ1-1
TGTGCCAGCAGGACAGGGCCGGGACAGGGGACTTCACCCCTCCACTTT CASRTGPGQGTSPLHF . TRBV6-1 TRBD1 TRBJ1-6
TGTGCCAGCAGCTCCCGAGGGGGGGTGCAGTTCTTC CASSSRGGVQFF . TRBV7-2 . TRBJ2-1
TGTGCCAGCAGTCCCCGAACACTTTCGGAAGAAAAACTGTTTTTT CASSPRTLSEEKLFF . TRBV7-3 . TRBJ1-4
TGTGCCAGCAGTTTTACCACAGGGGCTTACAATGAGCAGTTCTTC CASSFTTGAYNEQFF . TRBV27 TRBD1 TRBJ2-1
TGTGCCAGCAGTGGATCCAGGGGAATCTACGAGCAGTACTTC CASSGSRGIYEQYF few TRBV25-1 . TRBJ2-7
TGTGCCAGCAGCGTAGGAACAGGGTTCCACGAGCAGTACTTC CASSVGTGFHEQYF . TRBV9 . TRBJ2-7
TGTGCCAGCAGCCCAAAACAGGGGTCTGAGCCCCAGCATTTT CASSPKQGSEPQHF few TRBV7-2 TRBD1 TRBJ1-5
TGTGCCAGCAAAGGGGGTAGCGGGAACGGAGGCTACGAGCAGTACTTC CASKGGSGNGGYEQYF . TRBV28 TRBD2 TRBJ2-7
TGTGCCAGCAGCGAAGTACGCAGCATGAAGTGGACTGAAGCTTTCTTT CASSEVRSMKWTEAFF few TRBV9 . TRBJ1-1
TGTGCCAGTAGTATAATGACAGGGGGGACCTACGAGCAGTACTTC CASSIMTGGTYEQYF . TRBV19 TRBD1 TRBJ2-7
TGTGCCACCCAAGGCCAGGGGGAGAGGTACAATGAGCAGTTCTTC CATQGQGERYNEQFF . TRBV7-9 TRBD1 TRBJ2-1
TGTGCCATCAGGGATAACACAGGGACCCCTGAAGCTTTCTTT CAIRDNTGTPEAFF few TRBV10-3 . TRBJ1-1
TGCAGTGCTAGTGTCTACACAGATACGCAGTATTTT CSASVYTDTQYF many TRBV20-1 . TRBJ2-3
TGCAGTGCTGGAAGGGGACTAGTCTACGAGCAGTACTTC CSAGRGLVYEQYF . TRBV20-1 TRBD2 TRBJ2-7
TGTGCCAGCAGTTTACTCCAGGGTACAGATACGCAGTATTTT CASSLLQGTDTQYF many TRBV28 . TRBJ2-3
TGTGCCAGCAGTTTATCGGATGGAGGGAGAGGCACAGATACGCAGTATTTT CASSLSDGGRGTDTQYF few TRBV27 . TRBJ2-3